A selection of T cell receptor beta chains follows, all from one sample in a study of regulatory T cells in long-lasting Graves disease. Via MiXCR, TCRdb re-called the multiplex PCR reads, giving one row per CDR3 protein. The sample includes some 490,000 distinct CDR3 sequences, about 12% of them seen just once. The same data also contributed to another study, on T cells in Graves' hyperthyroidism and ophthalmopathy.

Sequences were derived from peripheral blood mononuclear cells (PBMCs), sampled at new diagnosis, from a patient treated with antithyroid drugs. Receptors originate from a woman in her thirties with Graves disease. Each CDR3 is given with its conserved first and last residue. A D gene is named only where the DNA matches it firmly. Part of the rows lack a size; the others show once, few, many or a class for expanded clones.

v_call,clone_size,j_call,d_call,cdr3_aa,cdr3_nt
TRBV20-1,many,TRBJ2-1,-,CSAREGALYNEQFF,TGCAGTGCTAGGGAAGGGGCTCTCTACAATGAGCAGTTCTTC
TRBV12-3/TRBV12-4,many,TRBJ2-6,-,CASSPGGANVLTF,TGTGCCAGCAGCCCCGGTGGGGCCAACGTCCTGACTTTC
TRBV5-1,few,TRBJ1-4,-,CASSSSGQYEKLFF,TGCGCCAGCAGCTCGTCAGGGCAGTACGAAAAACTGTTTTTT
TRBV25-1,once,TRBJ1-4,TRBD1,CASSGFAGQSEKLFF,TGTGCCAGCAGTGGTTTTGCGGGACAGAGCGAAAAACTGTTTTTT
TRBV6-5,many,TRBJ1-1,-,CASSYRRDFEAFF,TGTGCCAGCAGTTACCGGAGGGACTTTGAAGCTTTCTTT
TRBV28,many,TRBJ1-2,-,CASSYGGGFGYTF,TGTGCCAGCAGCTACGGGGGGGGGTTCGGCTACACCTTC
TRBV20-1,many,TRBJ1-1,-,CSASGGPEAFF,TGCAGTGCTAGTGGGGGGCCTGAAGCTTTCTTT
TRBV27,-,TRBJ2-7,-,CASSLSWGNKMQYF,TGTGCCAGCAGTTTGTCTTGGGGGAATAAGATGCAGTACTTC
TRBV4-1,many,TRBJ1-4,-,CASSQGVALGNEKLFF,TGCGCCAGCAGCCAAGGGGTGGCGTTGGGTAATGAAAAACTGTTTTTT
TRBV7-3,few,TRBJ2-2,-,CASSLIGFTGELFF,TGTGCCAGCAGCTTAATTGGTTTTACCGGGGAGCTGTTTTTT
TRBV7-8,few,TRBJ1-2,TRBD1,CASSPDRGSGYTF,TGTGCCAGCAGCCCGGACAGGGGGTCTGGCTACACCTTC
TRBV10-3,-,TRBJ2-1,-,CAISESSVGNEQFF,TGTGCCATCAGTGAGTCAAGCGTGGGGAATGAGCAGTTCTTC
TRBV19,few,TRBJ1-1,-,CASSLKVTGPKTFF,TGTGCCAGTAGTTTGAAAGTTACGGGCCCGAAGACTTTCTTT
TRBV2,many,TRBJ2-7,TRBD2,CASSTKRELEQYF,TGTGCCAGCAGCACGAAGCGGGAGCTAGAGCAGTACTTC
TRBV5-1,-,TRBJ2-5,-,CASSPMMGETQYF,TGCGCCAGCAGCCCCATGATGGGGGAGACCCAGTACTTC
TRBV13,many,TRBJ1-6,-,CASSPQASPLHF,TGTGCCAGCAGCCCGCAAGCATCACCCCTCCACTTT
TRBV10-3,many,TRBJ1-2,-,CATRMGGFYGYTF,TGTGCCACTAGGATGGGTGGGTTCTATGGCTACACCTTC
TRBV2,-,TRBJ2-7,TRBD2,CASSLSASGNYEQYF,TGTGCCAGCAGTTTATCCGCTAGCGGGAACTACGAGCAGTACTTC
TRBV20-1,many,TRBJ2-7,TRBD2,CSANLAGGPFEQYF,TGCAGTGCAAACCTAGCGGGAGGCCCCTTCGAGCAGTACTTC
TRBV7-9,few,TRBJ1-6,-,CASSGQGRNNSPLHF,TGTGCCAGCAGCGGCCAGGGACGGAATAATTCACCCCTCCACTTT
TRBV12-3/TRBV12-4,many,TRBJ2-1,TRBD2,CASSPETSGRAVSNEQFF,TGTGCCAGCAGTCCGGAAACTAGCGGGAGGGCGGTAAGCAATGAGCAGTTCTTC
TRBV19,-,TRBJ1-1,-,CASGIVTKNTEAFF,TGTGCCAGTGGTATAGTGACAAAGAACACTGAAGCTTTCTTT
TRBV6-1,many,TRBJ1-5,TRBD1,CASHDNRGNQPQHF,TGTGCCAGCCACGACAACAGGGGTAATCAGCCCCAGCATTTT
TRBV11-3,few,TRBJ2-1,TRBD2,CASSPLGLADNEQFF,TGTGCCAGCAGCCCCCTTGGGCTAGCGGACAATGAGCAGTTCTTC
TRBV18,-,TRBJ2-7,-,CASSPSLARNYEQYF,TGTGCCAGCTCACCGTCCCTTGCCAGAAACTACGAGCAGTACTTC
TRBV5-1,many,TRBJ1-1,-,CASSLTGVNTEAFF,TGCGCCAGCAGCTTGACAGGTGTGAACACTGAAGCTTTCTTT
TRBV7-3,many,TRBJ1-2,TRBD1,CASSSTTGSSHGYTF,TGTGCCAGCAGCTCAACGACAGGGTCTTCTCATGGCTACACCTTC
TRBV19,many,TRBJ2-1,TRBD1,CASSRLLGQGNEQFF,TGTGCCAGTTCCAGGCTATTGGGACAGGGAAATGAGCAGTTCTTC
TRBV7-9,few,TRBJ2-1,-,CASTESAAPYNEQFF,TGTGCCAGCACCGAATCCGCCGCCCCCTACAATGAGCAGTTCTTC
TRBV20-1,many,TRBJ1-2,-,CSAPEGANYGYTF,TGCAGTGCCCCGGAAGGGGCTAACTATGGCTACACCTTC
TRBV6-1,-,TRBJ1-5,TRBD1,CASSRQGTVQPQHF,TGTGCCAGCAGCCGACAGGGAACGGTTCAGCCCCAGCATTTT
TRBV19,few,TRBJ1-5,-,CASSWRVEDRQPQHF,TGTGCCAGTAGTTGGAGGGTAGAGGACCGTCAGCCCCAGCATTTT
TRBV7-9,-,TRBJ1-6,TRBD1,CASSRDRGARSPLHF,TGTGCCAGCAGCCGGGACAGGGGGGCTCGGTCACCCCTCCACTTT
TRBV6-9,many,TRBJ1-4,-,CASSYTRGTNEKLFF,TGTGCCAGCAGTTACACCAGGGGCACTAATGAAAAACTGTTTTTT
TRBV19,-,TRBJ2-5,-,CASSIQFQETQYF,TGTGCCAGTAGTATCCAGTTTCAAGAGACCCAGTACTTC
TRBV2,many,TRBJ1-1,-,CASNVYEAFF,TGTGCCAGCAATGTTTATGAAGCTTTCTTT